This T cell receptor beta chain was recorded in a study of T cell responses to AZD1222 COVID-19 vaccine (dated by TCRdb to about 2021). Notes on the research overall: AZD1222 recipients whose second dose came at about 4 weeks and those whose second dose came at about 12 weeks were combined into one group, since spike-specific TCR depth and breadth did not differ between the two schedules. TCR sequencing was performed for about 240 trial participants, of whom around 210 were given two doses of AZD1222 and about 25 were given two doses of MenACWY control vaccine. Enrollment into the trials was organized by age into subgroups of 18-55, 56-69 and 70-plus years, and those subgroups contained about 150, 27 and 61 TCR-sequenced participants, respectively.

For this chain, trimming is 3 bases at the V end and 8 bases at the J end, and the number of junction bases without a gene match is 20. As encoded in the germline V gene, CDR1 is SGDLS while CDR2 is YYNGEE. The CDR3 measures 19 amino acids from cysteine to phenylalanine. Here the CDR3 DNA is all that survives: 57 bases in frame from base 1. The time point tag for this specimen amounts to: baseline before first vaccination. Vaccinee samples came from UK trials COV001 and COV002, including a single-blind randomized controlled phase 2/3 trial of AZD1222 (ChAdOx1 nCoV-19) in healthy adults. For TCRbeta chain sequencing, PBMC samples from trial participants were taken at day 0 and at day 28 after the second dose. Study-level results and caveats: The 56-69-year group was small, and its depth increase did not reach significance, likely because of low power. Participants were mostly white British, with more females than males. The authors suggested clonal diversity may have been underestimated. Only five to seven AZD1222 recipients were SARS-CoV-2 seropositive at baseline, limiting conclusions about previously exposed vaccinees. No day 14 peak-response samples were available, so repertoires were characterized only after the peak T cell response. After two AZD1222 doses, both the breadth and the depth of spike-specific TCRs were significantly higher than at day 0 and than in MenACWY recipients. Vaccine-associated CD4 TCRs spanned the whole spike protein, with dominant responses in regions 160-218 and 743-854. Reportedly, close to half of the unique spike-specific TCRs recognized epitopes lying outside the regions that are mutated in the B.1.351 and B.1.1.7 variants.

Concerning this clone: The antigen this receptor binds is unknown. Base qualities are not recorded, but no much larger clone differs from it by a single base.

The CDR3 regions of human TCRbeta chains were analyzed by immunosequencing. The original methods were these. Repertoire TCRs were matched against a reference library of SARS-CoV-2-specific TCRs generated with the MIRA antigen-specificity platform. Breadth meant the fraction of unique TCRs that were SARS-CoV-2-associated, whereas depth meant the fraction of total T cells that were SARS-CoV-2-associated. Using the MIRA data, each spike-specific TCR was assigned both to the spike region to which the TCR was reactive and to a CD4 or CD8 class. Log10-transformed breadth and depth values were compared by one-way ANOVA with Sidak's multiple comparisons tests. TCRdb mirrors the immuneACCESS table, restricted to in-frame sequences. Some clones are absent from its copies; in checked studies, under half trace to an unresolved V gene, and the reason for the others is unknown. V, J and clone size reflect that table, while D and trimming were determined from the DNA. The sample table contains some 55,000 clones; only one count was recorded for roughly 90% of them. Less than 2% of the sample is taken by the ten largest.

Recombination joined TRBV9 with TRBJ1-4, with 9 middle bases fitting TRBD1. Material: peripheral blood, obtained on day 0 of AZD1222 vaccination. The source of this sequence is an adult in good health. The CDR3 protein sequence reads: CASSARGGQGLSIEEKLFF. DNA sequence: TGTGCCAGCAGCGCACGCGGGGGACAGGGACTTTCCATTGAGGAAAAACTGTTTTTT.